Below are 26 T cell receptor beta chains sequenced from a single sample in a study of cytomegalovirus exposure and HLA in healthy donors. Primers included in the PCR were 60 Vbeta and 13 Jbeta primers. Using immunoSEQ multiplex PCR, the repertoire was profiled, and TCRdb retains in-frame clones only, with some absent. The sample records 150,000 to 200,000 clones, more than 60% being singletons. Sequencing used PBMCs. These receptors were collected from a female donor in good health and CMV-seronegative.

The chain couples TRBV5-6 to TRBJ2-1; D is uncertain. Per the germline V gene, CDR1 is SGHDT and CDR2 is YYEEEE. V was cut by 1 base and J by 2 bases, with 13 bases left in between. This CDR3 comprises 16 residues. The CDR3 nucleotides are TGTGCCAGCAGCTTGCTGGGCCCCCCCACCTACAATGAGCAGTTCTTC. Encoded protein: CASSLLGPPTYNEQFF.

This chain uses TRBV2 with TRBJ2-1, with 8 bases identical to TRBD2. Germline CDR1 and CDR2: SNHLY and FYNNEI. The CDR3 loop spans 15 amino acids. V shed 6 bases and J 4 bases; nucleotides not matched to a gene: 8. The CDR3 coding sequence is TGTGCCAGCAGACCGGGACTAGGTCGTTACAATGAGCAGTTCTTC. This encodes CASRPGLGRYNEQFF.

In the case of this clone: Relative to the germline gene, one junction end is altered; a read error may explain this. The chain combines TRBV7-9 with TRBJ1-6; a weak D match, TRBD1 (5 bases). The germline V gene has CDR1 SEHNR and CDR2 FQNEAQ (reference sequence). CDR3 length: 16 residues. The CDR3 sequence is CSSSFNPWGENSPLHF. In DNA form, the CDR3 reads TGTTCCAGCAGCTTTAACCCCTGGGGGGAGAATTCACCCCTCCACTTT. Complete variable domain (other parts from reference TRBV7-9 and TRBJ1-6): DTGVSQNPRHKITKRGQNVTFRCDPISEHNRLYWYRQTLGQGPEFLTYFQNEAQLEKSRLLSDRFSAERPKGSFSTLEIQRTEQGDSAMYLCSSSFNPWGENSPLHFGNGTRLTVT.

The chain uses TRBV29-1 and TRBJ1-2; TRBD1 might be the D (6 bases). V lost 6 bases to trimming and J lost 4 bases, with 21 bases between them. Germline-derived CDR1 and CDR2 are SQVTM and ANQGSEA. The CDR3 sequence is 15 residues long. The CDR3 region is CSVGGPGGASYGYTF. The CDR3 bases are TGCAGCGTGGGGGGGCCGGGGGGCGCTTCCTATGGCTACACCTTC.

The rearrangement uses TRBV19 and TRBJ1-2, with D perhaps matching TRBD1 (6 bases). The V and J ends lost 3 bases and 3 bases respectively, with 17 bases between them. Germline CDR1 LNHDA, CDR2 SQIVND (reference sequence). The CDR3 is made up of 16 amino acids. CDR3 sequence reads: CASSMYRAGGYYGYTF. The CDR3 DNA is TGTGCCAGTAGTATGTACAGGGCCGGAGGATACTATGGCTACACCTTC.

The chain couples TRBV27 to TRBJ2-7; TRBD2 matches 14 bases. The CDR3 sequence is 13 residues long. Germline assignment: CDR1 MNHEY and CDR2 SMNVEV (reference sequence). V dropped 10 bases and J dropped 4; count of bases not matched to a gene: 3. The CDR3 bases are TGTGCCACCGGGACTAGCGGGGGATACGAGCAGTACTTC. Residues: CATGTSGGYEQYF.

The chain is built from TRBV7-9 and TRBJ2-2, with a possible D match to TRBD2 (6 bases). The germline V gene has CDR1 SEHNR and CDR2 FQNEAQ (reference sequence). This CDR3 is 18 amino acids long. V was clipped by 5 bases and J by 1 base, with 20 bases between them. In nucleotides, the CDR3 is TGTGCCAGCAGCCGGCGGGGTGTCGGGACGGGGAACACCGGGGAGCTGTTTTTT. It is translated as CASSRRGVGTGNTGELFF.

The chain carries TRBV28 and TRBJ2-3, with TRBD1 identical over 10 bases. The CDR3 spans 14 residues. CDR1 and CDR2 from the germline V gene are MDHEN and SYDVKM. V trimming: 6 bases; J trimming: 3 bases; junction bases outside the gene matches: 3. CDR3 sequence reads: CASSRQGATDTQYF. The CDR3 coding sequence is TGTGCCAGCAGCCGACAGGGGGCTACAGATACGCAGTATTTT.

The CDR3 bases are TGTGCCAGCAGCTTTCAGCCCGGGGAGACCCAGTACTTC. Its translation is CASSFQPGETQYF. V and J are TRBV7-3 and TRBJ2-5; D remains ambiguous. This CDR3 region has 13 residues. V lost 3 bases and J lost 5, with 10 bases in between. CDR1 and CDR2 (germline): SGHTA, FQGTGA.

The chain joins TRBV30 to TRBJ2-2, with TRBD2 matching over 9 bases. Germline V lookup: CDR1 GTSNPN, CDR2 SVGIG (reference sequence). CDR3 length equals 14 residues. The ends lost 2 bases at V and 5 bases at J; junction bases unmatched: 3. In DNA, the CDR3 is TGTGCCTGGAGTAGACTAGCGGTTACCGGGGAGCTGTTTTTT. It specifies CAWSRLAVTGELFF. Complete variable domain (other parts from reference TRBV30 and TRBJ2-2): SQTIHQWPATLVQPVGSPLSLECTVEGTSNPNLYWYRQAAGRGLQLLFYSVGIGQISSEVPQNLSASRPQDRQFILSSKKLLLSDSGFYLCAWSRLAVTGELFFGEGSRLTVL.

This clone was seen a handful of times. The gene calls are TRBV28 and TRBJ1-6; TRBD1 agrees at 8 bases. With V trimmed by 2 bases and J by 2 bases, 2 bases remained unmatched. The germline V gene has CDR1 MDHEN and CDR2 SYDVKM. The CDR3 covers 16 residues. The CDR3 nucleotides are TGTGCCAGCAGTTTACCGGGACAGGCCTATAATTCACCCCTCCACTTT. Its translation is CASSLPGQAYNSPLHF.

The chain uses TRBV6-4 and TRBJ1-1; D gene ambiguous. The V gene's germline CDR1 is MRHNA and CDR2 SNTAGT. CDR3 length: 13 residues. Between the trimmed V and J ends, which lost 8 bases and 1 base, there was a span of 11 bases. CDR3 nucleotide sequence: TGTGCCAGCCGGAGGGAAGAGAACACTGAAGCTTTCTTT. Amino acids: CASRREENTEAFF.

The CDR3 region has the DNA TGCGCCAGCAGCCAAGGTCCGGGGAGCAATCAGCCCCAGCATTTT. Amino acid sequence: CASSQGPGSNQPQHF. The V call is TRBV4-1, the J call TRBJ1-5; D is undetermined. The CDR3 has 15 residues. V lost 1 base and J 1 base, leaving 8 bases between the germline ends. In germline, CDR1 is MGHRA, CDR2 YSYEKL.

The V and J genes are TRBV5-6 and TRBJ2-3; 10 positions match TRBD2. The germline gives CDR1 SGHDT, CDR2 YYEEEE. The CDR3 contains 18 residues. Losses at the gene ends were 6 bases for V and 1 base for J; bases not matched to a gene: 14. CDR3: CASMREREGPRGTDTQYF. In DNA, the CDR3 is TGTGCCAGCATGAGGGAGCGGGAGGGCCCTCGCGGCACAGATACGCAGTATTTT. Combining the CDR3 with reference TRBV5-6 and TRBJ2-3 gives the whole variable domain DAGVTQSPTHLIKTRGQQVTLRCSPKSGHDTVSWYQQALGQGPQFIFQYYEEEERQRGNFPDRFSGHQFPNYSSELNVNALLLGDSALYLCASMREREGPRGTDTQYFGPGTRLTVL.

V usage is TRBV28 and J usage is TRBJ1-5; TRBD1 might be the D (6 bases). The V gene lost 6 bases and the J gene lost 0 bases, with 21 bases spanning the gap. Per the germline V gene, CDR1 is MDHEN and CDR2 is SYDVKM. The CDR3 has 18 amino acids. In nucleotides, the CDR3 is TGTGCCAGCAGGTCCGGGACCAGGGGCCTTTATAGCAATCAGCCCCAGCATTTT. Encoded protein: CASRSGTRGLYSNQPQHF.

This chain links TRBV27 with TRBJ2-7; TRBD1 matches 9 bases. V shed 6 bases and J 6 bases; nucleotides not matched to a gene: 12. The CDR3 length is 15 residues. Germline V gene lookup returns CDR1 MNHEY and CDR2 SMNVEV (reference sequence). The CDR3 is CASSPGTGSNFEQYF. The CDR3 nucleotides are TGTGCCAGCAGCCCAGGGACAGGGTCCAACTTCGAGCAGTACTTC.

The gene calls are TRBV10-2 and TRBJ2-7; TRBD1 aligns across 7 bases. Germline CDR1 and CDR2: WSHSY and SAAADI. This CDR3 has 13 residues. Trimming removed 5 bases from V and 5 bases from J; junction bases left unmatched: 6. The CDR3 here is CASSPDREHEQYF. Written as DNA, the CDR3 is TGCGCCAGCAGTCCCGACAGGGAGCACGAGCAGTACTTC.

This clone occurred once. The chain carries TRBV28 and TRBJ1-6, with TRBD1 as a possible D gene (5 bases). V lost 2 bases, J lost 5 bases, and 7 bases lay in between. Looked up from germline, CDR1 is MDHEN and CDR2 is SYDVKM. The CDR3 extends over 14 amino acids. CDR3 DNA sequence: TGTGCCAGCAGTTTACCGGGGGATAATTCACCCCTCCACTTT. The encoded protein is CASSLPGDNSPLHF.

This chain uses TRBV6-1 with TRBJ2-2; D perhaps matches TRBD2 (6 bases). This CDR3 has 14 amino acids. Germline V gene data show CDR1 as MNHNS and CDR2 as SASEGT. V lost 7 bases, J lost 7 bases, and 16 bases lay in between. The CDR3 loop reads CASIPRSGLGELFF. In nucleotides, the CDR3 is TGTGCCAGCATCCCTAGATCGGGACTCGGGGAGCTGTTTTTT.

CDR3 residues: CASSSSTSASYEQYF. In nucleotides, the CDR3 is TGTGCCAGTAGCTCGTCGACTAGCGCCTCCTACGAGCAGTACTTC. The gene calls are TRBV19 and TRBJ2-7; 8 bases map to TRBD2. The length of the CDR3 is 15 residues. Per germline, CDR1 LNHDA and CDR2 SQIVND (reference sequence). V shed 6 bases, J shed 0 bases, and the junction held 7 bases outside the gene matches.

The V and J genes are TRBV28 and TRBJ2-4; D is perhaps TRBD2 (5 bases). Germline V lookup: CDR1 MDHEN, CDR2 SYDVKM. The ends were cut back, 5 bases at V and 6 bases at J, with 14 bases in the middle. The CDR3 runs 14 residues. As DNA, the CDR3 is TGTGCCAGCAGTCCCCGCGGACGGGGAAACATTCAGTACTTC. It codes for CASSPRGRGNIQYF.

The chain has TRBV28 and TRBJ1-2; 11 bases map to TRBD1. This CDR3 comprises 15 residues. V was pared by 6 bases and J by 8 bases, with 11 bases of the junction left unmatched. Germline V CDR1 and CDR2: MDHEN, SYDVKM. CDR3 sequence: CASRRDGQGARGYTF. For the CDR3, the DNA is TGTGCCAGCAGACGGGACGGACAGGGGGCGCGGGGCTACACCTTC.

The genes are TRBV18 and TRBJ2-1; D might be TRBD1 (6 bases). From germline, CDR1 is KGHSH and CDR2 LQKENI. The CDR3 is made up of 14 amino acids. V gave up 6 bases and J gave up 6 bases, with 15 bases separating them. The CDR3 nucleotides read TGTGCCAGCTCCCCCCAAACAGGGCTCAATGAGCAGTTCTTC. Protein: CASSPQTGLNEQFF.

V usage is TRBV28 and J usage is TRBJ2-2, with D possibly matching TRBD2 (7 bases). CDR1 and CDR2 from the germline V gene are MDHEN and SYDVKM. There are 15 residues in the CDR3. V lost 3 bases and J lost 3, with 11 bases in between. The CDR3, as DNA: TGTGCCAGCAGTTTCGGGGGGCTAGACACCGGGGAGCTGTTTTTT. This translates into CASSFGGLDTGELFF. The full variable domain, with the rest looked up from reference TRBV28 and TRBJ2-2, is DVKVTQSSRYLVKRTGEKVFLECVQDMDHENMFWYRQDPGLGLRLIYFSYDVKMKEKGDIPEGYSVSREKKERFSLILESASTNQTSMYLCASSFGGLDTGELFFGEGSRLTVL.

This chain uses TRBV18 with TRBJ2-7; 7 bases line up with TRBD1. Trimming removed 2 bases from V and 5 bases from J; junction bases left unmatched: 6. Germline CDR1 is KGHSH and CDR2 is LQKENI. This CDR3 comprises 14 residues. The CDR3 coding sequence is TGTGCCAGCTCACCAGATCAGGGGGTAGACGAGCAGTACTTC. It yields the protein CASSPDQGVDEQYF.

This clone was seen more than once but under ten times. This chain's CDR3 is CASSLGAGAASYEQYF. DNA of the CDR3: TGTGCCAGCAGCTTGGGGGCGGGAGCCGCCTCCTACGAGCAGTACTTC. The V gene is TRBV5-6, the J gene TRBJ2-7; the match to TRBD2 covers 7 bases. This CDR3 region has 16 residues. Trimming cost V 0 bases and J 0 bases; bases outside gene matches: 6. Germline assignment: CDR1 SGHDT and CDR2 YYEEEE.